The 10 T cell receptor beta chains reported below all come from one sample, sequenced in a study of T cell responses to AZD1222 COVID-19 vaccine. Assay used: immunoSEQ multiplex PCR; TCRdb lists only in-frame clones, some missing. This sample has over 100,000 clones, with 85% to 95% found just once. Sample: peripheral blood, taken on day 0 of AZD1222 vaccination. These receptors all come from an adult in good health.

This chain uses TRBV29-1 with TRBJ1-1, with D perhaps TRBD1 (5 bases). In germline, CDR1 is SQVTM, CDR2 ANQGSEA. The ends were cut back, 6 bases at V and 0 bases at J, with 5 bases in the middle. The CDR3 has 11 residues. CDR3 amino acids: CSVGLNTEAFF. CDR3 DNA sequence: TGCAGCGTGGGGCTGAACACTGAAGCTTTCTTT.

The genes are TRBV19 and TRBJ2-4; 7 bases fit TRBD1. Losses at the gene ends were 1 base for V and 6 bases for J; bases not matched to a gene: 6. CDR3 size: 15 residues. Germline CDR1 reads LNHDA; CDR2 reads SQIVND (reference sequence). This CDR3 is CASSIGSGTANIQYF. CDR3 sequence (DNA): TGTGCCAGTAGTATAGGCTCCGGGACAGCAAACATTCAGTACTTC.

The chain couples TRBV30 to TRBJ1-6; possibly TRBD1 for D (6 bases). The germline V gene encodes CDR1 GTSNPN and CDR2 SVGIG (reference sequence). Trimming cost V 4 bases and J 7 bases, with 11 bases left between them. This CDR3 is 13 amino acids long. The CDR3 loop reads CAWTGHGNSPLHF. As DNA, the CDR3 is TGTGCCTGGACGGGACATGGCAATTCACCCCTCCACTTT.

The genes are TRBV6-2 or TRBV6-3 and TRBJ1-5; 7 positions agree with TRBD1. The germline V gene has CDR1 MNHEY and CDR2 SVGEGT. This CDR3 contains 14 residues. V was pared by 6 bases and J by 5 bases, with 7 bases of the junction left unmatched. CDR3 loop: CASSLDRVYQPQHF. CDR3 DNA: TGTGCCAGCAGCCTCGACAGGGTTTATCAGCCCCAGCATTTT.

The genes are TRBV6-5 and TRBJ2-3; TRBD2 matches at 11 bases. Looked up from germline, CDR1 is MNHEY and CDR2 is SVGAGI. With 11 bases clipped from V and 4 bases from J, the junction kept 11 bases outside the gene matches. The CDR3 covers 15 residues. The CDR3 DNA follows: TGTGCCGGCCTGTTAGCGGGGGGGCGGGCAGATACGCAGTATTTT. It codes for CAGLLAGGRADTQYF.

V gene TRBV5-5 combines with J gene TRBJ1-4; D ambiguous. The CDR3 contains 15 residues. Looked up from germline, CDR1 is SGHKS and CDR2 is YYEKEE (reference sequence). The V gene lost 6 bases and the J gene lost 2 bases, with 14 bases spanning the gap. The CDR3 protein is CASTPLGATNEKLFF. Here the CDR3 DNA reads TGTGCCAGCACCCCCCTAGGCGCGACTAATGAAAAACTGTTTTTT.

The V and J genes are TRBV12-5 and TRBJ1-5; tentative D call: TRBD1 (6 bases). V was trimmed by 0 bases and J by 2 bases, leaving 14 bases between them. Germline V gives CDR1 LGHNT, CDR2 FRNRAP. The CDR3 is 17 residues long. The CDR3 DNA follows: TGTGCTAGTGGTTTGGTTAGGGACAACTGGGGCAATCAGCCCCAGCATTTT. Its protein product is CASGLVRDNWGNQPQHF.

V gene TRBV4-1 combines with J gene TRBJ1-3, with a weak D call TRBD1 (5 bases). V was pared by 4 bases and J by 3 bases, with 16 bases between. Germline CDR1 is MGHRA and CDR2 is YSYEKL. The CDR3 has 16 amino acids. The CDR3 nucleotides are TGCGCCAGCAGCCGCCATTGGCAGGGTGGTGGAAACACCATATATTTT. Translation gives CASSRHWQGGGNTIYF.

The chain joins TRBV29-1 to TRBJ1-1, with D tentatively TRBD1 (5 bases). Trimming took off 6 bases at V and 0 bases at J, with 26 bases between the two ends. Germline V lookup: CDR1 SQVTM, CDR2 ANQGSEA. The CDR3 contains 18 residues. The DNA of the CDR3 is TGCAGCGTGACCGGCCGGCAGGGAGGCCCACTGATGAACACTGAAGCTTTCTTT. Amino acid sequence: CSVTGRQGGPLMNTEAFF.

The V call is TRBV6-1, the J call TRBJ1-1; TRBD1 might be the D (6 bases). The CDR3 length is 14 residues. The germline V and J ends were trimmed by 2 bases and 4 bases, with 11 bases remaining between them. Germline V lookup: CDR1 MNHNS, CDR2 SASEGT. DNA of the CDR3: TGTGCCAGCAGTGAACTGGGGGCGCCCACTGAAGCTTTCTTT. Translated: CASSELGAPTEAFF.